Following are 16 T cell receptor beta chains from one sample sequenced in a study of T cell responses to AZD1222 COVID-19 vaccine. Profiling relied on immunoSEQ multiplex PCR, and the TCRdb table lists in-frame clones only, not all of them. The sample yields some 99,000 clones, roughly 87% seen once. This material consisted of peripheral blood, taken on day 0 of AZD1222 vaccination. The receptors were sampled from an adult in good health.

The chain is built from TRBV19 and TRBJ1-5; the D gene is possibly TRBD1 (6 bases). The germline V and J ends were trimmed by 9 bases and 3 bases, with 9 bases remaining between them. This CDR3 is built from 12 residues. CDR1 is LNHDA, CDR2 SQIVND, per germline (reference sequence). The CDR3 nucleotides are TGTGCCAGCAACAGGGTCAATCAGCCCCAGCATTTT. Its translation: CASNRVNQPQHF.

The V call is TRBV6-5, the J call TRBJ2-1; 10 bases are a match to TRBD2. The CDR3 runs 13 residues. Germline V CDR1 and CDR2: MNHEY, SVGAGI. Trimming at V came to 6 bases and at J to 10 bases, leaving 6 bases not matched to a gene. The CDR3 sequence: CASRDKLAGEQFF. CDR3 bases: TGTGCCAGCAGGGACAAACTAGCGGGAGAGCAGTTCTTC.

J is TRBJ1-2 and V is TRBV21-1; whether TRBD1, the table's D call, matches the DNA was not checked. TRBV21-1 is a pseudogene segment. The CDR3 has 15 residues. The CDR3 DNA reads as TGTGCCAGCAGCAGGTCCAGGGACAGGGGATATGGCTACACCTTC. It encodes CASSRSRDRGYGYTF.

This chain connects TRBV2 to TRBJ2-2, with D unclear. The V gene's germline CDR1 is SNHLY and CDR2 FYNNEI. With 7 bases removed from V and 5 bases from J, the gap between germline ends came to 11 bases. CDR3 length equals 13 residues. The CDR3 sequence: CASILGLTGELFF. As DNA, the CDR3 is TGTGCCAGCATCTTGGGATTAACCGGGGAGCTGTTTTTT.

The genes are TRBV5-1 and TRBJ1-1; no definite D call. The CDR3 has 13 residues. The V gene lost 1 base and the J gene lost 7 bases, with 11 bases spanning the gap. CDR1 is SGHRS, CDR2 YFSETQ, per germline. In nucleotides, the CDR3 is TGCGCCAGCAGCTTGAACCCAGGAGGTGAAGCTTTCTTT. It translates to CASSLNPGGEAFF.

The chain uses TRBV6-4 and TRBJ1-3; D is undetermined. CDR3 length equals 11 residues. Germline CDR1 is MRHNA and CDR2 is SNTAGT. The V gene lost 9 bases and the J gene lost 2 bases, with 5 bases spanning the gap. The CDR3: CARRPGNTIYF. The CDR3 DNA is TGTGCCAGACGCCCTGGAAACACCATATATTTT.

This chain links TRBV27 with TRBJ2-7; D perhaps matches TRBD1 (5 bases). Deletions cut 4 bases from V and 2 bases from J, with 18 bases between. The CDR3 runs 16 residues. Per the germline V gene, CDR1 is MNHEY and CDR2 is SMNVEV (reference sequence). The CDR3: CASSSLGLDSAYEQYF. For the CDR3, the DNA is TGTGCCAGCAGTTCGTTGGGCCTCGACAGCGCCTACGAGCAGTACTTC.

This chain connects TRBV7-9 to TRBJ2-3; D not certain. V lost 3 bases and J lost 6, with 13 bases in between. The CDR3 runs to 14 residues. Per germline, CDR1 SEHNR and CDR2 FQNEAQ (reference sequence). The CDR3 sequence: CASSLQEHVDTQYF. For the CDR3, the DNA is TGTGCCAGCAGCTTGCAGGAGCATGTGGATACGCAGTATTTT.

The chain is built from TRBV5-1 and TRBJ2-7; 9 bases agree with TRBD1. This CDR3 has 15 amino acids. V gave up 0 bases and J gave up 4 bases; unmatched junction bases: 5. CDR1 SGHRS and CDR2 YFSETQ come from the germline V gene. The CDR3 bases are TGCGCCAGCAGCTTGGGCCCCGGACAGGGGTACGAGCAGTACTTC. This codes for CASSLGPGQGYEQYF.

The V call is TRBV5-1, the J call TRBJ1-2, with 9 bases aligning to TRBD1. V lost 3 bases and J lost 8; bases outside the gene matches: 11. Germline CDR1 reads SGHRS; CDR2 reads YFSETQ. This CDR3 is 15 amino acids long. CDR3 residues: CASSSNAGTGNGYTF. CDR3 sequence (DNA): TGCGCCAGCAGCTCCAACGCCGGGACAGGGAACGGCTACACCTTC.

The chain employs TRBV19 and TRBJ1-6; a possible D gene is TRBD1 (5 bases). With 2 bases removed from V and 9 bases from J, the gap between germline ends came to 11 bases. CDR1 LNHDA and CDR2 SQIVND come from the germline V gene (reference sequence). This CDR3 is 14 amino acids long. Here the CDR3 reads CASSIWGQLSPLHF. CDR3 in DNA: TGTGCCAGTAGTATATGGGGCCAACTTTCACCCCTCCACTTT.

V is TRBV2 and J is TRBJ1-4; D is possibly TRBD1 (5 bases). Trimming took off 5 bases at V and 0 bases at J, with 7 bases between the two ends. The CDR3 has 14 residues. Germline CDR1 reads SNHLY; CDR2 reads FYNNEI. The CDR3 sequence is CASSQGATNEKLFF. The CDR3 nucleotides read TGTGCCAGCAGTCAGGGTGCAACTAATGAAAAACTGTTTTTT.

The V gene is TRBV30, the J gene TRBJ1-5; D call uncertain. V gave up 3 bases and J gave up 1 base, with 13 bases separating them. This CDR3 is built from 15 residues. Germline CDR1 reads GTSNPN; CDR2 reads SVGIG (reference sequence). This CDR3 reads CAWSAGRKSNQPQHF. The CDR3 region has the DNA TGTGCCTGGAGCGCAGGACGGAAAAGCAATCAGCCCCAGCATTTT.

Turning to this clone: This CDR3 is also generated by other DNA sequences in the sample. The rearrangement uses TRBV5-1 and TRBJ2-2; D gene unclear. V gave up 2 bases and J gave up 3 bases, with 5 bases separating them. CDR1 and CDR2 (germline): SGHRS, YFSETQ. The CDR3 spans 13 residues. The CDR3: CASSLEYTGELFF. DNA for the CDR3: TGCGCCAGCAGCTTAGAGTACACCGGGGAGCTGTTTTTT.

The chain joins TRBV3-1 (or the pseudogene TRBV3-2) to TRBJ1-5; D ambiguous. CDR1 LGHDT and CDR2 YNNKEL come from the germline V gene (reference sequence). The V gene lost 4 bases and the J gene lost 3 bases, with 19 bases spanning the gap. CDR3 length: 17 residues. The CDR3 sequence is CASSPTGPGLDNQPQHF. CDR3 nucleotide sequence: TGTGCCAGCAGCCCTACGGGCCCGGGTTTGGACAATCAGCCCCAGCATTTT.

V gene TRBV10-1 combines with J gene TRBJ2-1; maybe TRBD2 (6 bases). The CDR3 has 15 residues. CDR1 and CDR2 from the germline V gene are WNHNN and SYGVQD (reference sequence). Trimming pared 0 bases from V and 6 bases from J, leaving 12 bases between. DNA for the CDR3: TGCGCCAGCAGTGAGTCGGGCGGGAACAGCAATGAGCAGTTCTTC. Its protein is CASSESGGNSNEQFF.